The entry that follows covers one TCR beta chain sequence. The data were taken from a study of blood T cell repertoires in COVID-19. Study as a whole: The study drew acute and convalescent COVID-19 samples from the United States, Italy and Spain. T cells, B-cell-depleted T cells, or PBMCs supplied cDNA or gDNA.

Participants reported their clinical history, and cohort assignment relied on those reports. Germline V lookup: CDR1 SGHNT, CDR2 YENEEA. V shed 3 bases, J shed 2 bases, and the junction held 12 bases outside the gene matches. The CDR3 has 17 residues. In the original workflow: For nucleated cells, counts were estimated from reference gene primer amplification. This table comes from immunoSEQ multiplex PCR, and its TCRdb copy is limited to in-frame clones, with some not included. That table is the source of V, J and clone size, and D and trimming were worked out from the DNA. The sample records roughly 230,000 clones, approximately 83% being singletons.

The sequence was collected from a middle-aged man who had recovered from COVID-19. This chain joins TRBV11-3 and TRBJ2-5; 7 positions match TRBD1. The specimen sequenced was PBMCs or T cells enriched from blood (not recorded which). CDR3 amino acids: CASSLGVGRGLQETQYF. The CDR3 DNA follows: TGTGCCAGCAGCTTGGGCGTAGGCAGGGGGTTACAAGAGACCCAGTACTTC.